The clone carrying this TCR beta chain was observed many times. What it recognizes is unknown. Deletions cut 1 base from V and 2 bases from J, with 13 bases between. This CDR3 spans 16 amino acids. Germline V gives CDR1 SGHAT, CDR2 FQNNGV. This sample is part of a study of glioma-infiltrating T cells. Study-level findings and limits: Only very few CDR3 sequences appeared in both tissue and blood.

Amplification of TCR alpha and beta CDR3 regions from RNA used iRepertoire nested multiplex PCR. TCRdb analysed the multiplex PCR reads with MiXCR anew, one entry per CDR3 protein. The repertoire holds about 190,000 distinct CDR3 sequences, with about 32% as singletons. The TCR sequence derives from a human donor with low-grade glioma or glioblastoma, undergoing nonglioma brain surgery, or in good health (not recorded which). The sequenced sample consisted of glioma tissue, nonneoplastic brain tissue, or PBMCs (not recorded which). The chain recombines TRBV11-2 with TRBJ2-3; a possible D gene is TRBD2 (6 bases). DNA of the CDR3: TGTGCCAGCAGCTTAGGGGGCGGGGCTCACACAGATACGCAGTATTTT. Its protein product is CASSLGGGAHTDTQYF.